Listed here are 32 T cell receptor beta chains from one sample, sequenced in a study of regulatory T cells in long-lasting Graves disease. Arm-PCR of CDR3 regions with iRepertoire HTBI primers generated TCR beta libraries. TCRdb used MiXCR to reprocess the multiplex PCR reads, holding one entry per CDR3 protein. This sample has about 520,000 distinct CDR3 sequences; around 12% occur once, and the top ten carry almost 9%. The time point is: newly diagnosed GD, antithyroid drugs for less than 3 months. The authors made the TCR library using RNA they extracted from PBMCs. These data were likewise used in another study, on T cells in Graves' hyperthyroidism and ophthalmopathy.

The sample was peripheral blood mononuclear cells (PBMCs), taken at new diagnosis, from a patient treated with antithyroid drugs. The receptor set was obtained from a woman aged 25 to 39 with Graves disease.

This clonotype was seen at least ten times. The rearrangement uses TRBV24-1 and TRBJ2-1, with 10 bases aligning to TRBD2. Germline V gives CDR1 KGHDR, CDR2 SFDVKD. With V trimmed by 10 bases and J by 6 bases, 5 bases remained unmatched. The CDR3 is 13 residues long. The CDR3 DNA is TGTGCCACGAGGGCTAGCGGGAGCAATGAGCAGTTCTTC. Amino acids: CATRASGSNEQFF.

This clonotype was observed at least ten times. The chain has TRBV28 and TRBJ2-7; 8 bases align to TRBD2. V lost 8 bases, J lost 6 bases, and 15 bases stayed unmatched. The CDR3 has 15 residues. The germline V gene has CDR1 MDHEN and CDR2 SYDVKM. The CDR3 loop reads CASGGQREPVSEQYF. The CDR3, as DNA: TGTGCCAGCGGCGGCCAGCGGGAGCCCGTGAGCGAGCAGTACTTC.

This clonotype was observed many times. The chain has TRBV5-1 and TRBJ2-1; 9 bases are a match to TRBD2. This CDR3 region has 15 residues. CDR1 SGHRS and CDR2 YFSETQ come from the germline V gene. The V gene end was trimmed by 4 bases and the J gene end by 8 bases; junction bases not matched to a gene: 10. The CDR3 protein is CASSLTGTSLDEQFF. CDR3 DNA: TGCGCCAGCAGCCTGACCGGGACTAGCTTGGATGAGCAGTTCTTC.

This clonotype has ten or more counts. The chain couples TRBV6-2 or TRBV6-3 to TRBJ2-3; 9 nucleotides align to TRBD2. The CDR3 contains 15 residues. V shed 6 bases, J shed 0 bases, and the junction held 4 bases outside the gene matches. The germline CDR1 and CDR2 sequences are MNHEY and SVGEGT. The CDR3 region has the DNA TGTGCCAGCAGAAAAACTAGCGGGAGCACAGATACGCAGTATTTT. Translation: CASRKTSGSTDTQYF.

Turning to this clonotype: The junction does not match germline at one end; this may be a read error. CDR3 in amino acids: CASSRGGWAFF. CDR3 coding DNA: TGTGCCAGCAGTAGGGGGGGGTGGGCTTTCTTT. The chain links TRBV19 to TRBJ1-1, with D tentatively TRBD1 (6 bases). This CDR3 comprises 11 residues. The germline CDR1 and CDR2 sequences are LNHDA and SQIVND (reference sequence).

This clonotype was detected many times. This chain links TRBV28 with TRBJ2-1; tentative D call: TRBD2 (6 bases). Trimming took 6 bases from V and 9 from J, leaving 21 bases between them. The CDR3 has 15 amino acids. From germline, CDR1 is MDHEN and CDR2 SYDVKM. This chain's CDR3 is CASRYGTRRRGEQFF. Written as DNA, the CDR3 is TGTGCCAGCAGATATGGGACTCGCCGGAGGGGTGAGCAGTTCTTC.

This clonotype was detected ten times or more. The chain recombines TRBV20-1 with TRBJ1-5; D is unclear. Germline values: CDR1 DFQATT, CDR2 SNEGSKA (reference sequence). The CDR3 is 14 amino acids. V lost 2 bases and J 1 base, leaving 9 bases between the germline ends. The CDR3 region is CSARKAASNQPQHF. CDR3 nucleotide sequence: TGCAGTGCTAGAAAGGCGGCCAGCAATCAGCCCCAGCATTTT.

This clonotype has at least ten counts. The chain has TRBV27 and TRBJ1-4; D is possibly TRBD1 (6 bases). CDR1 is MNHEY and CDR2 is SMNVEV in the germline V gene (reference sequence). V dropped 7 bases and J dropped 4 bases, with 16 bases sitting between them. The CDR3 length is 15 residues. CDR3 DNA sequence: TGTGCCAGCAAGCAGATGGACAGCTTTAATGAAAAACTGTTTTTT. Translation: CASKQMDSFNEKLFF.

The sample holds many counts of this clonotype. The V call is TRBV11-2, the J call TRBJ2-1; 9 bases match TRBD2. The CDR3 is made up of 17 amino acids. The germline CDR1 and CDR2 sequences are SGHAT and FQNNGV. Trimming at V came to 0 bases and at J to 5 bases, leaving 8 bases not matched to a gene. The CDR3 reads CASSLDPSSGDNNEQFF. The DNA of the CDR3 is TGTGCCAGCAGCTTAGACCCATCTAGCGGGGACAACAATGAGCAGTTCTTC.

Ten or more counts support this clonotype. The chain is built from TRBV7-3 and TRBJ1-1, with a possible D match to TRBD1 (5 bases). CDR3 length: 15 amino acids. V lost 3 bases, J lost 1 base, and 12 bases lay in between. Looked up from germline, CDR1 is SGHTA and CDR2 is FQGTGA. The CDR3 reads CASSFGVGANTEAFF. CDR3 bases: TGTGCCAGCAGCTTTGGGGTAGGGGCGAACACTGAAGCTTTCTTT.

The rearrangement links TRBV29-1 to TRBJ2-7, with D possibly matching TRBD2 (5 bases). V was cut by 3 bases and J by 2 bases, with 11 bases left in between. The germline gives CDR1 SQVTM, CDR2 ANQGSEA. The CDR3 is 13 residues long. CDR3: CSVDLLDAYEQYF. CDR3 sequence (DNA): TGCAGCGTTGACTTACTAGACGCCTACGAGCAGTACTTC.

This clonotype was detected many times. The rearrangement joins TRBV27 to TRBJ2-3; TRBD2 matches 7 bases. V trimming: 8 bases; J trimming: 5 bases; junction bases outside the gene matches: 10. The length of the CDR3 is 14 residues. The germline gives CDR1 MNHEY, CDR2 SMNVEV (reference sequence). The chain's CDR3 is CASQSGGRGDTQYF. In DNA form, the CDR3 reads TGTGCCAGCCAATCCGGCGGGAGAGGAGATACGCAGTATTTT.

This clonotype was found a few times. V gene TRBV25-1 combines with J gene TRBJ2-1; 7 positions agree with TRBD1. Losses at the gene ends were 7 bases for V and 13 bases for J; bases not matched to a gene: 13. The CDR3 extends over 13 amino acids. From germline, CDR1 is MGHDK and CDR2 SYGVNS. The chain's CDR3 is CASTHKPGQPQFF. The CDR3 DNA reads as TGTGCCAGCACCCATAAACCGGGACAGCCACAGTTCTTC.

There are a few counts of this clonotype. The chain joins TRBV6-1 to TRBJ2-1; D remains unclear. In germline, CDR1 is MNHNS, CDR2 SASEGT. This CDR3 is built from 12 residues. V lost 7 bases and J 3 bases, leaving 7 bases between the germline ends. CDR3 sequence: CASKADYNEQFF. CDR3 nucleotide sequence: TGTGCCAGCAAGGCCGACTACAATGAGCAGTTCTTC.

Points on this clonotype: This could be a read error, since a much larger clone is one nucleotide away. The CDR3 does not close with the conserved phenylalanine or tryptophan, likely indicating a read error. In DNA form, the CDR3 reads TGTGCCAGCAGGGGACGGCTTGGCCCTTGGAGAGAGACCCAGTACCTC. Amino acids: CASRGRLGPWRETQYL. The chain links TRBV28 to TRBJ2-5; D is perhaps TRBD1 or TRBD2 (5 bases each). The CDR3 loop spans 16 amino acids. The germline V gene encodes CDR1 MDHEN and CDR2 SYDVKM. Deletions cut 6 bases from V and 4 bases from J, with 21 bases between.

Ten or more counts support this clonotype. V usage is TRBV5-1 and J usage is TRBJ2-3, with 7 nucleotides matching TRBD1. The CDR3 loop spans 15 amino acids. The germline V gene has CDR1 SGHRS and CDR2 YFSETQ. V shed 1 base, J shed 4 bases, and the junction held 6 bases outside the gene matches. In nucleotides, the CDR3 is TGCGCCAGCAGCTTGACAGGGGCCGGTGCAGATACGCAGTATTTT. Translating gives CASSLTGAGADTQYF.

Many counts were recorded for this clonotype. The rearrangement joins TRBV27 to TRBJ1-6, with D hard to call. The CDR3 covers 16 residues. Germline assignment: CDR1 MNHEY and CDR2 SMNVEV (reference sequence). V lost 5 bases and J lost 10, with 21 bases in between. This CDR3 is CASSPTGGTHGSPLHF. CDR3 bases: TGTGCCAGCAGTCCGACGGGAGGAACCCATGGGTCACCCCTCCACTTT.

This clonotype was seen at least ten times. J is TRBJ2-5 and V is TRBV3-1, with unresolved D. The CDR3 runs to 14 residues. The V gene lost 2 bases and the J gene lost 1 base, with 8 bases spanning the gap. Germline CDR1 is LGHDT and CDR2 is YNNKEL (reference sequence). The CDR3 here is CASSQSQTQETQYF. DNA for the CDR3: TGTGCCAGCAGCCAATCCCAGACCCAAGAGACCCAGTACTTC.

At least ten counts were recorded for this clonotype. The J gene is TRBJ2-2, the V gene TRBV11-2; unclear D gene. This CDR3 comprises 14 residues. Deletions cut 5 bases from V and 0 bases from J, with 7 bases between. Germline lookup yields CDR1 SGHAT and CDR2 FQNNGV. The CDR3 nucleotides read TGTGCCAGCAGCCTCTACTCGAACACCGGGGAGCTGTTTTTT. Protein sequence: CASSLYSNTGELFF.

This clonotype has a handful of counts. V gene TRBV19 combines with J gene TRBJ2-2, with a possible D match to TRBD1 (6 bases). The V gene lost 6 bases and the J gene lost 7 bases, with 15 bases spanning the gap. This CDR3 spans 14 amino acids. Germline CDR1 LNHDA, CDR2 SQIVND (reference sequence). CDR3 DNA sequence: TGTGCCAGTAGCACAGGGAAAGACGTCGGGGAGCTGTTTTTT. It codes for CASSTGKDVGELFF.

V gene TRBV5-6 combines with J gene TRBJ2-6; tentatively, D is TRBD1 (5 bases). V lost 2 bases to trimming and J lost 2 bases, with 11 bases between them. CDR1 is SGHDT, CDR2 YYEEEE, per germline. CDR3 length equals 16 residues. This CDR3 is CASSFIGDAGANVLTF. CDR3 nucleotides: TGTGCCAGCAGCTTCATAGGGGATGCTGGGGCCAACGTCCTGACTTTC.

This clonotype was seen many times. The chain joins TRBV6-2 or TRBV6-3 to TRBJ1-3; D gene unclear. This CDR3 is 16 amino acids long. Germline CDR1 MNHEY, CDR2 SVGEGT. Trimming cost V 5 bases and J 0 bases, with 14 bases left between them. The chain's CDR3 is CASSESIGSSGNTIYF. For the CDR3, the DNA is TGTGCCAGCAGTGAATCGATCGGGAGCTCTGGAAACACCATATATTTT.

This chain joins TRBV28 and TRBJ1-2, with D unresolved. The germline gives CDR1 MDHEN, CDR2 SYDVKM. The CDR3 totals 15 residues. V lost 6 bases, J lost 2 bases, and 16 bases lay in between. CDR3 region: CASRRFDTLNYGYTF. The CDR3 bases are TGTGCCAGCAGGCGATTCGACACCTTAAACTATGGCTACACCTTC.

Turning to this clonotype: A clone one base away is much larger, so this may be a read error. V is TRBV5-1 and J is TRBJ2-1, with TRBD2 matching over 11 bases. This CDR3 comprises 16 residues. Germline V lookup: CDR1 SGHRS, CDR2 YFSETQ. CDR3 DNA sequence: TGCGCCAGCAGCAGGCCACTAGCGGGAGCCGACAATGAGCAGCTCTTC. Residues: CASSRPLAGADNEQLF.

This clonotype was seen repeatedly, ten times or more. V gene TRBV6-5 combines with J gene TRBJ2-2; 7 bases match TRBD2. This CDR3 is 17 amino acids long. Germline V gene lookup returns CDR1 MNHEY and CDR2 SVGAGI. The V and J ends lost 1 base and 6 bases, in that order; junction bases with no gene match: 11. The CDR3 DNA sequence: TGTGCCAGCAGTTACTGGGGGGAGGGCCCCAGGCCCGGGGAGCTGTTTTTT. Residues: CASSYWGEGPRPGELFF.

In regard to this clonotype: A much bigger clone sits one base away, suggesting this may be a read error. V usage is TRBV20-1 and J usage is TRBJ1-1, with D maybe TRBD1 (5 bases). Germline V gives CDR1 DFQATT, CDR2 SNEGSKA (reference sequence). The length of the CDR3 is 13 residues. The CDR3 reads CSAREDTNTDAFF. For the CDR3, the DNA is TGCAGTGCTAGAGAGGACACGAACACTGATGCTTTCTTT.

This clonotype showed up many times. This chain links TRBV30 with TRBJ2-3; D call uncertain. The CDR3 is 12 amino acids. V was trimmed by 1 base and J by 8 bases, leaving 10 bases between them. In germline, CDR1 is GTSNPN, CDR2 SVGIG (reference sequence). The CDR3 DNA reads TGTGCCTGGAGTGCCTGGCGCGGTACGCAGTATTTT. Translation gives CAWSAWRGTQYF.

This sequence joins TRBV28 and TRBJ1-4; D is possibly TRBD1 (6 bases). Germline CDR1 MDHEN, CDR2 SYDVKM. This CDR3 region has 18 residues. With 5 bases removed from V and 0 bases from J, the gap between germline ends came to 19 bases. The CDR3 DNA is TGTGCCAGCAGTGGGGGCAGCCCGGTAAAGGCAACTAATGAAAAACTGTTTTTT. It encodes CASSGGSPVKATNEKLFF.

This clonotype was detected ten times or more. V is TRBV18 and J is TRBJ2-1; D is ambiguous. This CDR3 has 10 amino acids. V was pared by 6 bases and J by 10 bases, with 7 bases between. Germline V gene data show CDR1 as KGHSH and CDR2 as LQKENI. The CDR3 spells CASSSGEQFF. The CDR3 nucleotides read TGTGCCAGCTCCTCTGGCGAGCAGTTCTTC.

The chain is built from TRBV11-2 and TRBJ2-1; D is tentatively TRBD1 or TRBD2 (5 bases each). Germline V lookup: CDR1 SGHAT, CDR2 FQNNGV. V was pared by 3 bases and J by 9 bases, with 9 bases between. The CDR3 length is 12 residues. In DNA form, the CDR3 reads TGTGCCAGCAGCTTGGGGACGCGTGAGCAGTTCTTC. Its translation: CASSLGTREQFF. Full variable domain (rest looked up from reference TRBV11-2 and TRBJ2-1): EAGVAQSPRYKIIEKRQSVAFWCNPISGHATLYWYQQILGQGPKLLIQFQNNGVVDDSQLPKDRFSAERLKGVDSTLKIQPAKLEDSAVYLCASSLGTREQFFGPGTRLTVL.

With respect to this clonotype: A far larger clone is one base from this, pointing to a likely read error. CDR3 coding DNA: TGTGCCAGCGGAAGCGGGCTCCAAGAGCCCCAGTACTTC. The encoded protein is CASGSGLQEPQYF. The chain combines TRBV11-2 with TRBJ2-5; a possible D gene is TRBD2 (6 bases). Germline assignment: CDR1 SGHAT and CDR2 FQNNGV. This CDR3 comprises 13 residues.

The V call is TRBV20-1, the J call TRBJ2-7; 7 positions match TRBD2. V was pared by 3 bases and J by 7 bases, with 12 bases of the junction left unmatched. The CDR3 spans 14 residues. Germline CDR1 DFQATT, CDR2 SNEGSKA (reference sequence). The CDR3 bases are TGCAGTGCTAGGGAGGCTAGCGGCTTAACGGAGCAGTACTTC. Its translation: CSAREASGLTEQYF.